Below are 12 T cell receptor beta chains sequenced from a single sample in a study of blood T cell repertoires in COVID-19. Profiling relied on immunoSEQ multiplex PCR, and the TCRdb table lists in-frame clones only, not all of them. The sample lists 200,000 to 250,000 clones, under 90% occurring once. Input material: peripheral blood. The receptors shown here come from a man younger than 45 with active or convalescent COVID-19.

In this sample, this clone turned up a few times. V gene TRBV15 combines with J gene TRBJ1-5, with no clear D. This CDR3 region has 13 residues. From germline, CDR1 is LNHNV and CDR2 YYDKDF (reference sequence). The V end lost 1 base, the J end lost 5 bases, and 6 bases lay between the germline ends. This CDR3 is CATSRGHYQPQHF. As DNA, the CDR3 is TGTGCCACCAGCAGAGGACACTATCAGCCCCAGCATTTT.

The chain recombines TRBV28 with TRBJ2-2; 7 bases are a match to TRBD1. CDR1 is MDHEN, CDR2 SYDVKM, per germline. J lost 5 bases, V lost 6 bases, and 6 bases had no gene match. The CDR3 is 14 amino acids. The CDR3 reads CASRSRGRTGELFF. The CDR3 nucleotides are TGTGCCAGCAGGTCCAGGGGGAGAACCGGGGAGCTGTTTTTT.

This chain uses TRBV5-4 with TRBJ2-1, with 11 bases matching TRBD2. Germline V gene sequence: CDR1 SGHNT, CDR2 YYREEE (reference sequence). J was trimmed by 7 bases and V by 5 bases; bases with no gene match: 8. The CDR3 has 15 amino acids. CDR3 coding DNA: TGTGCCAGCAGGGTAGCGGGAGGGCCCCAAAATGAGCAGTTCTTC. Translation gives CASRVAGGPQNEQFF.

The gene calls are TRBV27 and TRBJ1-1; D may be TRBD1 (6 bases). Looked up from germline, CDR1 is MNHEY and CDR2 is SMNVEV (reference sequence). The length of the CDR3 is 14 residues. The V end was cut by 5 bases, the J end by 3 bases, with 13 bases between. DNA for the CDR3: TGTGCCAGCAGTATTTCACAGGGTGACACTGAAGCTTTCTTT. It specifies CASSISQGDTEAFF.

The chain has TRBV5-1 and TRBJ1-1, with 8 bases aligning to TRBD1. This CDR3 has 15 residues. The V segment lost 3 bases and the J segment 5 bases; nucleotides outside the gene matches: 9. The germline V gene encodes CDR1 SGHRS and CDR2 YFSETQ. The CDR3 spells CASSSQGQGGTEAFF. In DNA form, the CDR3 reads TGCGCCAGCAGCTCCCAAGGACAGGGAGGAACTGAAGCTTTCTTT.

The V gene is TRBV9, the J gene TRBJ2-1; TRBD1 matches 8 bases. The CDR3 loop spans 20 amino acids. Germline V lookup: CDR1 SGDLS, CDR2 YYNGEE. The V gene end was trimmed by 2 bases and the J gene end by 2 bases; junction bases not matched to a gene: 18. Here the CDR3 DNA reads TGTGCCAGCAGCGTCGGCGATTACAGGGGGTTCCGGACGACCTACAATGAGCAGTTCTTC. Residues: CASSVGDYRGFRTTYNEQFF.

The chain combines TRBV28 with TRBJ2-6; D call uncertain. Looked up from germline, CDR1 is MDHEN and CDR2 is SYDVKM. This CDR3 is built from 15 residues. The ends were cut back, 6 bases at V and 0 bases at J, with 9 bases in the middle. DNA for the CDR3: TGTGCCAGCAGCCCCGGAGCCTCTGGGGCCAACGTCCTGACTTTC. It translates to CASSPGASGANVLTF.

This clone was seen once. The chain joins TRBV27 to TRBJ1-2; maybe TRBD1 (5 bases). CDR1 and CDR2 (germline): MNHEY, SMNVEV (reference sequence). This CDR3 comprises 14 residues. V dropped 1 base and J dropped 4 bases, with 10 bases sitting between them. The CDR3 DNA sequence: TGTGCCAGCAGTTTATTTCAGGGATCCTATGGCTACACCTTC. Translating gives CASSLFQGSYGYTF.

V gene TRBV6-5 combines with J gene TRBJ2-7; 8 bases are shared with TRBD2. The length of the CDR3 is 15 residues. V lost 5 bases and J lost 4; bases outside the gene matches: 10. Germline V CDR1 and CDR2: MNHEY, SVGAGI. The CDR3 nucleotides are TGTGCCAGCAGTATGCGGGGAAGCGGGGGTTACGAGCAGTACTTC. This gives the protein CASSMRGSGGYEQYF.

The V call is TRBV15, the J call TRBJ1-2, with a possible D match to TRBD1 (5 bases). V was clipped by 0 bases and J by 0 bases, with 17 bases between them. The V gene's germline CDR1 is LNHNV and CDR2 YYDKDF (reference sequence). This CDR3 is built from 18 residues. DNA for the CDR3: TGTGCCACCAGCAGAGATGGCAGGGCGATGGGGTCTAACTATGGCTACACCTTC. It yields the protein CATSRDGRAMGSNYGYTF.

The genes are TRBV7-9 and TRBJ2-1, with a weak D call TRBD2 (6 bases). In germline, CDR1 is SEHNR, CDR2 FQNEAQ (reference sequence). The length of the CDR3 is 17 residues. Trimming cost V 2 bases and J 9 bases, with 23 bases left between them. The CDR3, as DNA: TGTGCCAGCAGCTTATTAGGGCGGGACCCGCGGAGGGGTGAGCAGTTCTTC. Its translation: CASSLLGRDPRRGEQFF. The whole variable domain, filled in from reference TRBV7-9 and TRBJ2-1, reads DTGVSQNPRHKITKRGQNVTFRCDPISEHNRLYWYRQTLGQGPEFLTYFQNEAQLEKSRLLSDRFSAERPKGSFSTLEIQRTEQGDSAMYLCASSLLGRDPRRGEQFFGPGTRLTVL.

This chain links TRBV9 with TRBJ1-3; D gene ambiguous. Trimming pared 0 bases from V and 2 bases from J, leaving 6 bases between. CDR1 and CDR2 from the germline V gene are SGDLS and YYNGEE. This CDR3 has 14 amino acids. CDR3 nucleotides: TGTGCCAGCAGCGTAGCCGGTCCTGGAAACACCATATATTTT. As protein: CASSVAGPGNTIYF.